A single sample is the source of the 22 T cell receptor beta chains below, sequenced in a study of shared clonotypes between healthy human individuals. This table comes from immunoSEQ multiplex PCR, and its TCRdb copy is limited to in-frame clones, with some not included. This table has 470,000 or so clones, 60% to 80% appearing once. Sample: PBMCs. Source of these receptors: a woman aged 40 to 55 in good health. Some clones in this sample may be carry-over from other donors' samples.

The chain combines TRBV9 with TRBJ2-1; D may correspond to TRBD1 or TRBD2 (5 bases each). The CDR3 totals 16 residues. V was pared by 3 bases and J by 6 bases, with 19 bases between. Germline CDR1 SGDLS, CDR2 YYNGEE. This CDR3 is CASSGKTVGTVNEQFF. In nucleotides, the CDR3 is TGTGCCAGCAGCGGAAAGACGGTCGGGACGGTCAATGAGCAGTTCTTC.

The V and J genes are TRBV7-2 and TRBJ2-7; TRBD1 matches 10 bases. Germline CDR1 and CDR2: SGHTA and FQGNSA. This CDR3 has 15 amino acids. Trimming removed 5 bases from V and 6 bases from J; junction bases left unmatched: 10. The CDR3 protein is CASSTDRGQYAEQYF. The CDR3 DNA is TGTGCCAGCAGCACCGACAGGGGGCAGTACGCCGAGCAGTACTTC.

Concerning this clone: One base separates it from a far larger clone, so it is likely a read error. This same CDR3 is encoded by further DNA sequences in the sample. The rearrangement links TRBV5-4 to TRBJ2-3; D perhaps matches TRBD2 (6 bases). CDR3 length: 16 residues. V lost 4 bases and J 3 bases, leaving 18 bases between the germline ends. Germline CDR1 SGHNT, CDR2 YYREEE (reference sequence). CDR3 DNA sequence: TGTGCCAGCAGCCGTGGCTCCGGGGGTAGTACAGATACGCAGTATTTT. This encodes CASSRGSGGSTDTQYF.

V and J are TRBV23-1 and TRBJ2-2; D gene uncertain. TRBV23-1 is sorted into the ORF group, with uncertain function. The CDR3 sequence is 16 residues long. The germline V and J ends were trimmed by 7 bases and 4 bases, with 19 bases remaining between them. CDR3 in amino acids: CASTQTHPSGTGELFF. In DNA form, the CDR3 reads TGCGCCAGCACCCAGACACACCCTTCTGGCACCGGGGAGCTGTTTTTT.

V gene TRBV30 combines with J gene TRBJ2-3; D call uncertain. Germline CDR1 GTSNPN, CDR2 SVGIG (reference sequence). Trimming stripped 0 bases from V and 6 bases from J, with 10 bases between. The CDR3 extends over 13 amino acids. CDR3 sequence (DNA): TGTGCCTGGAGTGTGCAGGTTGCTGATACGCAGTATTTT. Amino acid sequence: CAWSVQVADTQYF.

This clone was found a few times. This chain links TRBV10-3 with TRBJ1-1; D gene unclear. Germline values: CDR1 ENHRY, CDR2 SYGVKD. V shed 4 bases and J shed 3 bases, with 9 bases lying between them. The CDR3 has 13 residues. The CDR3 DNA reads as TGTGCCATCAGTGGGGAGAGGTACACTGAAGCTTTCTTT. This codes for CAISGERYTEAFF.

CDR3 nucleotides: TGTGCCAGCAGCTTACTAGCGGGAGGGTTAGTGAATGAGCAGTTCTTC. As protein: CASSLLAGGLVNEQFF. The chain joins TRBV5-4 to TRBJ2-1; 13 nucleotides agree with TRBD2. Germline CDR1 reads SGHNT; CDR2 reads YYREEE (reference sequence). Trimming cost V 2 bases and J 7 bases; bases outside gene matches: 6. The CDR3 is 16 residues long.

The J gene is TRBJ2-5, the V gene TRBV29-1; D perhaps matches TRBD2 (6 bases). The CDR3 is 16 amino acids. The germline V gene encodes CDR1 SQVTM and CDR2 ANQGSEA. V lost 0 bases and J lost 5, with 19 bases in between. Here the CDR3 DNA reads TGCAGCGTTGAAGATCGGGCGGGACGACCGGCGGAGACCCAGTACTTC. This encodes CSVEDRAGRPAETQYF.

The table lists this clone with a count of one. The chain couples TRBV6-4 to TRBJ2-3; possible D gene TRBD2, 5 bases. The CDR3 consists of 13 residues. Germline V CDR1 and CDR2: MRHNA, SNTAGT. With 8 bases removed from V and 3 bases from J, the gap between germline ends came to 12 bases. The CDR3 here is CASSIEGTDTQYF. CDR3 DNA sequence: TGTGCCAGCTCCATCGAGGGAACAGATACGCAGTATTTT.

The J gene is TRBJ1-2, the V gene TRBV29-1; D is undetermined. The germline CDR1 and CDR2 sequences are SQVTM and ANQGSEA. The CDR3 runs 13 residues. V dropped 4 bases and J dropped 4 bases, with 13 bases sitting between them. CDR3 bases: TGCAGCGTTGCGGTGGAATGGCCCTATGGCTACACCTTC. It translates to CSVAVEWPYGYTF.

This clone came up a few times. This chain uses TRBV28 with TRBJ1-5, with no clear D. CDR1 and CDR2 from the germline V gene are MDHEN and SYDVKM. Trimming cost V 6 bases and J 2 bases, with 8 bases left between them. This CDR3 has 13 residues. The CDR3 DNA reads as TGTGCCAGCAGCGATAGGGGCAATCAGCCCCAGCATTTT. This codes for CASSDRGNQPQHF.

In this sample, this clone turned up a few times. The rearrangement links TRBV5-6 to TRBJ2-7; TRBD1 matches 8 bases. Germline CDR1 SGHDT, CDR2 YYEEEE. The CDR3 is made up of 15 amino acids. Trimming took 0 bases from V and 2 from J; bases not matched to a gene: 4. This CDR3 reads CASSLAPGQAYEQYF. DNA of the CDR3: TGTGCCAGCAGCTTGGCCCCGGGACAGGCCTACGAGCAGTACTTC.

The chain is built from TRBV29-1 and TRBJ2-5; 7 nucleotides line up with TRBD2. Germline assignment: CDR1 SQVTM and CDR2 ANQGSEA. J was trimmed by 4 bases and V by 5 bases; bases with no gene match: 7. The CDR3 covers 13 residues. CDR3 residues: CSVKGGRGETQYF. The CDR3 nucleotides are TGCAGCGTTAAGGGCGGGAGAGGAGAGACCCAGTACTTC.

This clone was seen a single time. CDR3 sequence reads: CASSLELGAAISYGYTF. The CDR3 DNA is TGTGCCAGCAGTTTAGAACTGGGGGCGGCTATTAGCTATGGCTACACCTTC. The chain is built from TRBV28 and TRBJ1-2; TRBD1 is a possible D gene (6 bases). Germline-derived CDR1 and CDR2 are MDHEN and SYDVKM. This CDR3 region has 17 residues. V was trimmed by 2 bases and J by 4 bases, leaving 20 bases between them.

CDR3 in DNA: TGTGCCAGCAGCCCAGAGGGGGGGACTAGCGGAAAATACGAGCAGTACTTC. Protein sequence: CASSPEGGTSGKYEQYF. V gene TRBV7-8 combines with J gene TRBJ2-5, with TRBD2 matching 11 bases. The closer fit of TRBJ2-7 to the DNA end suggests the J call may be wrong. The CDR3 runs 17 residues. In germline, CDR1 is SGHVS, CDR2 FQNEAQ.

The rearrangement links TRBV5-1 to TRBJ2-5, with TRBD2 identical over 7 bases. The V gene end was trimmed by 6 bases and the J gene end by 5 bases; junction bases not matched to a gene: 13. The V gene's germline CDR1 is SGHRS and CDR2 YFSETQ. The length of the CDR3 is 15 residues. CDR3 coding DNA: TGCGCCAGCAACCCCACGACTAGCTTGGTGGAGACCCAGTACTTC. This codes for CASNPTTSLVETQYF. Based on the CDR3 plus reference TRBV5-1 and TRBJ2-5, the full variable domain is KAGVTQTPRYLIKTRGQQVTLSCSPISGHRSVSWYQQTPGQGLQFLFEYFSETQRNKGNFPGRFSGRQFSNSRSEMNVSTLELGDSALYLCASNPTTSLVETQYFGPGTRLLVL.

V is TRBV18 and J is TRBJ1-2, with D hard to call. Germline CDR1 and CDR2: KGHSH and LQKENI. The length of the CDR3 is 14 residues. Trimming shortened V by 0 bases and J by 4 bases, and 9 bases separated the two germline ends. The CDR3 spells CASSPPQTSYGYTF. The DNA for the CDR3 is TGTGCCAGCTCACCACCGCAGACCTCCTATGGCTACACCTTC.

Details on this clone: The sample contains more than one DNA sequence encoding this CDR3. This chain connects TRBV27 to TRBJ2-3; TRBD2 aligns across 14 bases. Germline CDR1 and CDR2: MNHEY and SMNVEV (reference sequence). With 2 bases clipped from V and 5 bases from J, the junction kept 0 bases outside the gene matches. The CDR3 is 15 residues long. The CDR3 here is CASSLGTSGRDTQYF. The CDR3 DNA follows: TGTGCCAGCAGTTTAGGGACTAGCGGGAGAGATACGCAGTATTTT.

The V gene is TRBV4-2, the J gene TRBJ1-2; D remains unclear. The CDR3 spans 16 residues. Trimming left V 0 bases short and J 0 bases short, with 11 bases between. Germline V lookup: CDR1 LGHNA, CDR2 YNFKEQ. The CDR3 is CASSQDLEAANYGYTF. CDR3 nucleotide sequence: TGTGCCAGCAGCCAAGATCTGGAAGCCGCTAACTATGGCTACACCTTC.

The V call is TRBV5-1, the J call TRBJ2-3; 9 nucleotides match TRBD2. The CDR3 is made up of 15 amino acids. From germline, CDR1 is SGHRS and CDR2 YFSETQ. The trim removed 4 bases at V and 0 bases at J, leaving 3 bases unmatched. DNA of the CDR3: TGCGCCAGCAGCGGTAGCGGGAGTAGCACAGATACGCAGTATTTT. It translates to CASSGSGSSTDTQYF.

This clone was picked up one time. The rearrangement links TRBV1 to TRBJ2-4; TRBD2 is the table's D call and was not checked against the DNA. TRBV1 is a documented pseudogene. The CDR3 runs 16 residues. The CDR3 loop reads CTSSQDRTSGKNIQYF. The DNA for the CDR3 is TGCACCAGCAGCCAAGACCGGACTAGCGGGAAAAACATTCAGTACTTC.

The chain links TRBV18 to TRBJ2-7, with 9 bases fitting TRBD1. V dropped 4 bases and J dropped 7; count of bases not matched to a gene: 5. This CDR3 is 13 amino acids long. The V gene's germline CDR1 is KGHSH and CDR2 LQKENI. The CDR3 DNA reads as TGTGCCAGCTCACGCGGACAGGGGAGTGAGCAGTACTTC. Its translation is CASSRGQGSEQYF.